This TCR beta chain was captured in a study of blood T cell repertoires in COVID-19. Per germline, CDR1 SGHTS and CDR2 YDEGEE. V was clipped by 6 bases and J by 4 bases; unmatched bases: 10. CDR3 size: 15 residues. Libraries were prepared by immunoSEQ multiplex PCR; TCRdb keeps only in-frame clonotypes and omits some of them. This sample has approximately 150,000 clones, with around 80% found just once. The TCR sequence derives from a woman aged 70 to 79 in a cohort exposed to, infected with or recovered from COVID-19 (not recorded which). The sample taken for sequencing was PBMCs or T cells enriched from blood (not recorded which). This sequence joins TRBV5-8 and TRBJ2-7; 10 bases are a match to TRBD1. The CDR3 loop reads CASITRDRGRYEQYF. In DNA form, the CDR3 reads TGTGCCAGCATCACCCGGGACAGGGGCAGGTACGAGCAGTACTTC.